The 25 T cell receptor beta chains given below trace back to one sample, sequenced in a study of long-term antiretroviral therapy in people with HIV. Version v3.0 of the immunoSEQ assay ran at survey level. TCRdb's table, derived via immunoSEQ multiplex PCR, lists solely in-frame clones and lacks some. The top ten hold 1.9% of the sample, which has 33,000 or so clones, 95% to 98% seen once. The material sequenced was unsorted PBMCs, taken 7.6 years after starting antiretroviral therapy. These receptors came from a young man with HIV.

The chain joins TRBV23-1 to TRBJ1-2, with D possibly matching TRBD1 (6 bases). TRBV23-1 is known as an ORF, though its function is uncertain. This CDR3 comprises 14 residues. The V gene lost 0 bases and the J gene lost 7 bases, with 12 bases spanning the gap. CDR3 region: CASSQSQGPLGYTF. CDR3 nucleotides: TGCGCCAGCAGTCAATCCCAGGGGCCCCTTGGCTACACCTTC.

The chain carries TRBV11-2 and TRBJ1-1, with unresolved D. The V gene lost 3 bases and the J gene lost 4 bases, with 15 bases spanning the gap. The CDR3 sequence is 15 residues long. The V gene's germline CDR1 is SGHAT and CDR2 FQNNGV. This chain's CDR3 is CASSFLHGEVTEAFF. DNA of the CDR3: TGTGCCAGCAGCTTCCTACATGGGGAGGTCACTGAAGCTTTCTTT.

On this clone itself: The sample contains more than one DNA sequence encoding this CDR3. The rearrangement joins TRBV2 to TRBJ2-7; D is unclear. The V and J ends lost 0 bases and 3 bases respectively, with 3 bases between them. The CDR3 totals 12 residues. CDR1 and CDR2 (germline): SNHLY, FYNNEI. This CDR3 is CASSEANYEQYF. CDR3 nucleotide sequence: TGTGCCAGCAGTGAAGCAAACTACGAGCAGTACTTC.

The chain carries TRBV7-6 and TRBJ2-1; 13 bases align to TRBD2. V was pared by 6 bases and J by 15 bases, with 14 bases of the junction left unmatched. The CDR3 spans 15 residues. Looked up from germline, CDR1 is SGHVS and CDR2 is FNYEAQ. CDR3 region: CASRHPGLAGPRLFF. The CDR3 bases are TGTGCCAGCAGGCACCCGGGACTAGCGGGGCCCAGGCTGTTCTTC.

This sequence joins TRBV19 and TRBJ2-2; D is ambiguous. The CDR3 has 12 residues. Trimming removed 8 bases at V and 4 bases at J, with 8 bases between. Germline V CDR1 and CDR2: LNHDA, SQIVND (reference sequence). The CDR3 is CASGRTTGELFF. The CDR3 region has the DNA TGTGCCAGTGGGCGGACCACCGGGGAGCTGTTTTTT.

The chain links TRBV30 to TRBJ2-1; 11 nucleotides agree with TRBD2. Trimming cost V 2 bases and J 8 bases; bases outside gene matches: 11. CDR1 is GTSNPN and CDR2 is SVGIG in the germline V gene (reference sequence). The CDR3 spans 16 residues. The CDR3 DNA sequence: TGTGCCTGGAGTCTCCAACTAGCGGGAGCTATATATGAGCAGTTCTTC. The encoded protein is CAWSLQLAGAIYEQFF.

The V and J genes are TRBV4-1 and TRBJ1-4; D call uncertain. The germline CDR1 and CDR2 sequences are MGHRA and YSYEKL. This CDR3 comprises 17 residues. With 0 bases removed from V and 3 bases from J, the gap between germline ends came to 14 bases. This CDR3 reads CASSQESGRSANEKLFF. The CDR3 DNA sequence: TGCGCCAGCAGCCAAGAAAGCGGGCGGTCCGCTAATGAAAAACTGTTTTTT.

V and J are TRBV19 and TRBJ2-7, with no clear D. The V gene's germline CDR1 is LNHDA and CDR2 SQIVND (reference sequence). V was trimmed by 3 bases and J by 4 bases, leaving 13 bases between them. The CDR3 has 14 residues. Here the CDR3 DNA reads TGTGCCAGTAGTATGAGGCAAAGTATTTACGAGCAGTACTTC. Protein: CASSMRQSIYEQYF.

This rearrangement joins TRBV11-3 to TRBJ2-3; D call uncertain. Germline values: CDR1 SGHNT, CDR2 YENEEA. The V and J ends lost 2 bases and 2 bases respectively, with 8 bases between them. The CDR3 is made up of 14 amino acids. As DNA, the CDR3 is TGTGCCAGCAGCTTACCTGACCCCACAGATACGCAGTATTTT. Protein sequence: CASSLPDPTDTQYF.

The rearrangement joins TRBV7-3 to TRBJ2-3; 8 bases are a match to TRBD2. The CDR3 loop spans 14 amino acids. Germline lookup yields CDR1 SGHTA and CDR2 FQGTGA. With V trimmed by 0 bases and J by 5 bases, 1 base remained unmatched. DNA of the CDR3: TGTGCCAGCAGCTTAACCGGGGGGGGAGATACGCAGTATTTT. It translates to CASSLTGGGDTQYF.

This clone came up once. The chain combines TRBV21-1 with TRBJ2-1; TRBD2, the table's D call, lacks a check against the DNA. TRBV21-1 is a pseudogene locus. This CDR3 spans 14 amino acids. The CDR3 bases are TGTGCCAGCAGCAAACGGGGGAGGGGTAGGGCCCGGTTCTTC. It encodes CASSKRGRGRARFF.

This clone was picked up one time. This chain joins TRBV13 and TRBJ1-2; TRBD1 matches at 8 bases. The germline gives CDR1 PRHDT, CDR2 FYEKMQ (reference sequence). The CDR3 has 14 amino acids. The V gene end was trimmed by 4 bases and the J gene end by 5 bases; junction bases not matched to a gene: 6. The DNA for the CDR3 is TGTGCCAGCAGCTCCGGGACAGGAATGTATGGCTACACCTTC. As protein: CASSSGTGMYGYTF.

V and J are TRBV5-6 and TRBJ2-1; 11 bases fit TRBD2. J was trimmed by 4 bases and V by 4 bases; bases with no gene match: 7. This CDR3 has 16 residues. The V gene's germline CDR1 is SGHDT and CDR2 YYEEEE. The CDR3 sequence: CASSVAGGPSYNEQFF. The CDR3 nucleotides are TGTGCCAGCAGCGTAGCGGGAGGGCCCTCATACAATGAGCAGTTCTTC.

The chain combines TRBV5-4 with TRBJ1-2, with D unresolved. Trimming pared 0 bases from V and 0 bases from J, leaving 6 bases between. The germline V gene has CDR1 SGHNT and CDR2 YYREEE (reference sequence). CDR3 length: 14 residues. The DNA for the CDR3 is TGTGCCAGCAGCTTGGAATCAGCTAACTATGGCTACACCTTC. Protein product: CASSLESANYGYTF.

This clone came up once. The CDR3 loop is CASSAGTGYSYEQYF. The CDR3 region has the DNA TGTGCCAGCAGCGCCGGGACAGGCTACTCCTACGAGCAGTACTTC. The chain couples TRBV9 to TRBJ2-7, with 8 bases identical to TRBD1. Germline loops: CDR1 SGDLS, CDR2 YYNGEE. V shed 3 bases and J 0 bases; nucleotides not matched to a gene: 5. This CDR3 spans 15 amino acids.

The chain is built from TRBV15 and TRBJ2-2; no definite D call. The CDR3 consists of 15 residues. Trimming cost V 1 base and J 4 bases, with 10 bases left between them. The germline CDR1 and CDR2 sequences are LNHNV and YYDKDF (reference sequence). CDR3 residues: CATSRGPLITGELFF. CDR3 coding DNA: TGTGCCACCAGCAGAGGCCCTCTGATCACCGGGGAGCTGTTTTTT.

The rearrangement joins TRBV5-6 to TRBJ2-7; a possible D gene is TRBD2 (6 bases). The V gene lost 3 bases and the J gene lost 7 bases, with 11 bases spanning the gap. Germline lookup yields CDR1 SGHDT and CDR2 YYEEEE. CDR3 length equals 12 residues. The CDR3 here is CASSWGLLEQYF. The CDR3 DNA follows: TGTGCCAGCAGCTGGGGACTTTTAGAGCAGTACTTC.

This clone was observed a handful of times. The rearrangement uses TRBV6-8 and TRBJ1-4, with D unclear. V gave up 7 bases and J gave up 10 bases, with 19 bases separating them. CDR1 and CDR2 (germline): MNHGY, SAAAGT. The CDR3 runs to 14 residues. The chain's CDR3 is CASTPRQIKRKLFF. The CDR3 region has the DNA TGTGCCAGCACCCCGAGGCAGATAAAGCGAAAACTGTTTTTT.

The chain is built from TRBV5-4 and TRBJ2-7, with 8 bases fitting TRBD1. Trimming at V came to 4 bases and at J to 7 bases, leaving 19 bases not matched to a gene. The CDR3 covers 17 residues. Germline CDR1 is SGHNT and CDR2 is YYREEE (reference sequence). The CDR3: CASSPPSGAGGLGEQYF. In nucleotides, the CDR3 is TGTGCCAGCAGCCCTCCTAGTGGGGCAGGGGGCTTGGGAGAGCAGTACTTC.

The chain is built from TRBV6-6 and TRBJ2-3; TRBD1 matches at 10 bases. CDR1 and CDR2 from the germline V gene are MNHNY and SVGAGI (reference sequence). The CDR3 spans 15 residues. Trimming cost V 2 bases and J 4 bases; bases outside gene matches: 3. The CDR3 is CASSYRQGAADTQYF. CDR3 sequence (DNA): TGTGCCAGCAGTTACCGACAGGGGGCTGCAGATACGCAGTATTTT.

The V call is TRBV6-5, the J call TRBJ2-7, with D maybe TRBD2 (6 bases). In germline, CDR1 is MNHEY, CDR2 SVGAGI. The CDR3 totals 14 residues. Between the trimmed V and J ends, which lost 6 bases and 1 base, there was a span of 13 bases. The CDR3 DNA reads as TGTGCCAGCAGCCCCGGGACTGGTTCCTACGAGCAGTACTTC. This gives the protein CASSPGTGSYEQYF.

This chain joins TRBV6-1 and TRBJ2-7; D is tentatively TRBD1 or TRBD2 (6 bases each). Trimming took off 6 bases at V and 5 bases at J, with 17 bases between the two ends. Germline assignment: CDR1 MNHNS and CDR2 SASEGT. The length of the CDR3 is 14 residues. CDR3 in amino acids: CASRRDTEINEQYF. For the CDR3, the DNA is TGTGCCAGCAGGCGGGACACGGAAATCAACGAGCAGTACTTC.

The gene calls are TRBV29-1 and TRBJ2-1, with 8 nucleotides matching TRBD2. V was pared by 5 bases and J by 9 bases, with 9 bases of the junction left unmatched. CDR3 length: 13 residues. The germline V gene encodes CDR1 SQVTM and CDR2 ANQGSEA. CDR3 nucleotides: TGCAGCGTTAGGGTAGCGGGATGGGGTGAGCAGTTCTTC. Encoded protein: CSVRVAGWGEQFF.

The CDR3 spells CASSQDPQGTYNSPLHF. The CDR3 DNA reads as TGCGCCAGCAGCCAAGATCCGCAGGGGACCTATAATTCACCCCTCCACTTT. The rearrangement links TRBV4-1 to TRBJ1-6, with TRBD1 as a possible D gene (6 bases). The germline V gene has CDR1 MGHRA and CDR2 YSYEKL. The CDR3 loop spans 17 amino acids. Trimming pared 0 bases from V and 2 bases from J, leaving 11 bases between.

V and J are TRBV7-2 and TRBJ2-2; tentatively, D is TRBD2 (5 bases). The V and J ends lost 1 base and 4 bases respectively, with 13 bases between them. The germline CDR1 and CDR2 sequences are SGHTA and FQGNSA. This CDR3 contains 16 residues. This CDR3 is CASSLGVGVVTGELFF. CDR3 nucleotides: TGTGCCAGCAGCTTAGGAGTCGGGGTGGTCACCGGGGAGCTGTTTTTT.